These 8 T cell receptor beta chains were all obtained from the same sample, sequenced in a study of T cells after yellow fever vaccination (dated by TCRdb to 2018 to 2020). Library generation was performed with 5' RACE. TCRdb shows the sequencer as Illumina HiSeq 2500. TCRdb cleaned the public reads at Q25 with fastp, built clones with MiXCR and kept in-frame beta chains. Each CDR3 protein gets just one entry, which takes the most common genes and DNA from the rows behind it. The sample table records around 50,000 distinct CDR3 sequences; 7.4% of these occur just once. The ten largest make up less than 35% of the sample. The intended sense of this specimen's treatment or condition label: live attenuated yellow fever vaccine strain. The source material was CD8+ T cells sorted from PBMCs, sampled about 2 weeks after the first yellow fever vaccination. The receptors here all came from a man between 18 and 35 years old who received the YFV17D yellow fever vaccine.

This clonotype was seen at least ten times. This chain links TRBV12-3 or TRBV12-4 with TRBJ1-6; D ambiguous. Trimming pared 5 bases from V and 4 bases from J, leaving 12 bases between. The CDR3 loop spans 15 amino acids. The CDR3 here is CASSPSGEYNSPLHF. DNA of the CDR3: TGTGCCAGCAGTCCCAGCGGAGAGTATAATTCACCCCTCCACTTT.

This clonotype occurred a few times. This chain connects TRBV4-2 to TRBJ2-5, with 9 bases fitting TRBD2. Germline V gene lookup returns CDR1 LGHNA and CDR2 YNFKEQ. The CDR3 extends over 16 amino acids. The V segment lost 3 bases and the J segment 2 bases; nucleotides outside the gene matches: 7. CDR3 nucleotide sequence: TGTGCCAGCAGCCAGGGCGGGGGGGGCTTTCAAGAGACCCAGTACTTC. Its protein product is CASSQGGGGFQETQYF.

The sample holds many counts of this clonotype. This chain uses TRBV9 with TRBJ1-1, with TRBD1 as a possible D gene (5 bases). There are 13 residues in the CDR3. Trimming left V 0 bases short and J 4 bases short, with 7 bases between. The germline V gene has CDR1 SGDLS and CDR2 YYNGEE. CDR3 bases: TGTGCCAGCAGCGTAGGAGGGGCCACTGAAGCTTTCTTT. It yields the protein CASSVGGATEAFF.

With regard to this clonotype: A read error may explain this, as a much larger clone is one base away. The chain links TRBV5-1 to TRBJ2-1, with 10 nucleotides matching TRBD2. The junction had 4 bases not matched to a gene; V was cut back by 1 base and J by 6 bases. The CDR3 runs 15 residues. In germline, CDR1 is SGHRS, CDR2 YFSETQ. For the CDR3, the DNA is TGCGCCAGCAGCTTGTGGCTAGCGGGGGCCAATGAGCAGTTCTTC. Its protein is CASSLWLAGANEQFF.

This clonotype was seen at least ten times. CDR3 residues: CASSRTGGRTDTQYF. The CDR3 DNA sequence: TGTGCCAGCAGTAGAACAGGGGGACGCACAGATACGCAGTATTTT. The chain couples TRBV12-3 or TRBV12-4 to TRBJ2-3, with 8 bases matching TRBD1. The CDR3 totals 15 residues. After removal of 5 bases from V and 1 base from J, the junction contained 5 bases not matched to a gene.

On this clonotype: A clone one base away is much larger, so this may be a read error. The chain has TRBV15 and TRBJ2-5, with D unresolved. The germline V and J ends were trimmed by 5 bases and 4 bases, with 17 bases remaining between them. Looked up from germline, CDR1 is LNHNV and CDR2 is YYDKDF (reference sequence). The CDR3 consists of 15 residues. The CDR3 loop reads CATSARNGLGETQYF. CDR3 DNA: TGTGCCACCAGCGCACGTAACGGTTTGGGAGAGACCCAGTACTTC.

The table lists this clonotype with many counts. The chain employs TRBV5-5 and TRBJ2-1; D ambiguous. This CDR3 is 14 amino acids long. V lost 5 bases and J 0 bases, leaving 9 bases between the germline ends. Germline V CDR1 and CDR2: SGHKS, YYEKEE (reference sequence). The CDR3 DNA is TGTGCCAGCAGGTCTGCGAGCTCCTACAATGAGCAGTTCTTC. Protein sequence: CASRSASSYNEQFF. The entire variable domain, with the rest obtained from reference TRBV5-5 and TRBJ2-1, is as follows: DAGVTQSPTHLIKTRGQQVTLRCSPISGHKSVSWYQQVLGQGPQFIFQYYEKEERGRGNFPDRFSARQFPNYSSELNVNALLLGDSALYLCASRSASSYNEQFFGPGTRLTVL.

This clonotype was detected many times. J is TRBJ2-5 and V is TRBV4-1, with D perhaps TRBD2 (7 bases). V lost 2 bases and J lost 1, with 11 bases in between. The CDR3 spans 15 residues. Germline V gene data show CDR1 as MGHRA and CDR2 as YSYEKL. In DNA, the CDR3 is TGCGCCAGCAGCCAATCGCGGGGGCCCCAAGAGACCCAGTACTTC. This translates into CASSQSRGPQETQYF.